One and the same sample provided the 24 T cell receptor beta chains below, sequenced in a study of blood T cell repertoires in COVID-19. TCRdb's copy holds only in-frame clones and misses some; the assay was immunoSEQ multiplex PCR. The sample shows about 330,000 clones, approximately 87% of them seen only once. Sequencing input: PBMCs or T cells enriched from blood (not recorded which). All receptors come from a woman aged 30 to 39 who had recovered from COVID-19.

There are a few counts of this clone. CDR3 amino acids: CASSSLGQGYEQYF. CDR3 coding DNA: TGTGCCAGCAGCTCCCTGGGGCAGGGCTACGAGCAGTACTTC. V gene TRBV7-8 combines with J gene TRBJ2-7; D perhaps matches TRBD1 (5 bases). From germline, CDR1 is SGHVS and CDR2 FQNEAQ. This CDR3 has 14 amino acids. V lost 4 bases and J 3 bases, leaving 13 bases between the germline ends.

J is TRBJ2-3 and V is TRBV7-9, with 10 nucleotides matching TRBD1. CDR3 length: 14 residues. Trimming removed 3 bases from V and 4 bases from J; junction bases left unmatched: 1. CDR1 and CDR2 from the germline V gene are SEHNR and FQNEAQ (reference sequence). This CDR3 is CASSLGQGPDTQYF. CDR3 coding DNA: TGTGCCAGCAGCTTGGGACAGGGGCCAGATACGCAGTATTTT.

The rearrangement joins TRBV12-5 to TRBJ2-7; 7 bases fit TRBD2. The CDR3 consists of 15 residues. CDR1 LGHNT and CDR2 FRNRAP come from the germline V gene. Trimming took 1 base from V and 1 from J; bases not matched to a gene: 4. The CDR3 loop reads CASGLEKAGSYEQYF. In DNA form, the CDR3 reads TGTGCTAGTGGTTTGGAAAAAGCGGGATCCTACGAGCAGTACTTC.

This clone has just a few counts. The genes are TRBV3-1 (or the pseudogene TRBV3-2) and TRBJ2-1, with D perhaps TRBD2 (5 bases). CDR3 length: 15 amino acids. Germline V gene sequence: CDR1 LGHDT, CDR2 YNNKEL (reference sequence). V was clipped by 4 bases and J by 8 bases, with 18 bases between them. The chain's CDR3 is CASSPGIRKYHEQFF. In nucleotides, the CDR3 is TGTGCCAGCAGCCCCGGGATTAGGAAGTATCATGAGCAGTTCTTC.

The CDR3 nucleotides read TGTGCCAGCAGCGGAGGGACAGTGGATACGCAGTATTTT. This encodes CASSGGTVDTQYF. The chain is built from TRBV5-4 and TRBJ2-3; a weak D match, TRBD1 (7 bases). V shed 4 bases and J shed 6 bases, with 12 bases lying between them. CDR1 is SGHNT and CDR2 is YYREEE in the germline V gene (reference sequence). The length of the CDR3 is 13 residues.

The sample holds one count of this clone. The chain combines TRBV7-9 with TRBJ1-4, with D perhaps TRBD1 (6 bases). The CDR3 spans 14 residues. V lost 1 base and J 4 bases, leaving 7 bases between the germline ends. Germline CDR1 is SEHNR and CDR2 is FQNEAQ (reference sequence). CDR3 coding DNA: TGTGCCAGCAGCTTAGGACAGGTTAATGAAAAACTGTTTTTT. Protein product: CASSLGQVNEKLFF.

A remark on this clone: The sample has other DNA sequences that encode this CDR3 too. This rearrangement joins TRBV29-1 to TRBJ1-5; 10 bases are a match to TRBD1. Trimming cost V 4 bases and J 6 bases; bases outside gene matches: 3. The CDR3 sequence is 13 residues long. Germline CDR1 reads SQVTM; CDR2 reads ANQGSEA. DNA of the CDR3: TGCAGCGTTGGGGACAGGGGCGGTCAGCCCCAGCATTTT. Encoded protein: CSVGDRGGQPQHF.

A few counts support this clone. The genes are TRBV7-9 and TRBJ2-5; TRBD1 matches 8 bases. The CDR3 sequence is 15 residues long. J was trimmed by 4 bases and V by 5 bases; bases with no gene match: 9. Germline V lookup: CDR1 SEHNR, CDR2 FQNEAQ (reference sequence). In DNA, the CDR3 is TGTGCCAGCAGCGGGGGACAGGAGCCTCCAGAGACCCAGTACTTC. It translates to CASSGGQEPPETQYF.

The V gene is TRBV2, the J gene TRBJ1-1; the D gene is possibly TRBD1 (5 bases). The CDR3 runs 15 residues. CDR1 and CDR2 from the germline V gene are SNHLY and FYNNEI. Trimming took 7 bases from V and 0 from J, leaving 15 bases between them. This chain's CDR3 is CASKDSRALNTEAFF. Here the CDR3 DNA reads TGTGCCAGCAAAGACAGCCGAGCATTGAACACTGAAGCTTTCTTT.

V gene TRBV13 combines with J gene TRBJ1-3; no firm D call. Germline CDR1 reads PRHDT; CDR2 reads FYEKMQ (reference sequence). Trimming cost V 4 bases and J 4 bases, with 11 bases left between them. The CDR3 spans 14 residues. CDR3 DNA: TGTGCCAGCAGCTCCCCGGAGACCGGAAACACCATATATTTT. Its translation is CASSSPETGNTIYF.

This rearrangement joins TRBV11-2 to TRBJ1-1, with D tentatively TRBD1 (6 bases). The germline gives CDR1 SGHAT, CDR2 FQNNGV. V was cut by 4 bases and J by 5 bases, with 23 bases left in between. The CDR3 has 17 amino acids. In nucleotides, the CDR3 is TGTGCCAGCAGCTCCGCCGGGACACGGATTTGGGATACTGAAGCTTTCTTT. Its translation: CASSSAGTRIWDTEAFF.

The chain has TRBV4-3 and TRBJ1-3; D remains ambiguous. The germline V gene has CDR1 LGHNA and CDR2 YSLEER. V was shortened by 0 bases and J by 0 bases, with 6 bases between the two germline ends. This CDR3 contains 15 residues. Written as DNA, the CDR3 is TGCGCCAGCAGCCAAGATGGCAGCTCTGGAAACACCATATATTTT. Its protein is CASSQDGSSGNTIYF.

CDR3 protein: CASSPGEGGLSSETQYF. In DNA, the CDR3 is TGCGCCAGCAGCCCCGGTGAGGGGGGGCTATCATCAGAGACCCAGTACTTC. This rearrangement joins TRBV4-1 to TRBJ2-5, with D possibly being TRBD2 (7 bases). The CDR3 consists of 17 residues. Looked up from germline, CDR1 is MGHRA and CDR2 is YSYEKL. V dropped 4 bases and J dropped 4 bases, with 22 bases sitting between them.

The chain recombines TRBV7-2 with TRBJ2-7, with 8 bases matching TRBD1. The V gene's germline CDR1 is SGHTA and CDR2 FQGNSA. CDR3 length: 14 residues. V gave up 3 bases and J gave up 6 bases; unmatched junction bases: 7. CDR3 region: CASSFRTGSAEQYF. CDR3 DNA sequence: TGTGCCAGCAGCTTCAGGACAGGGAGTGCCGAGCAGTACTTC. Based on the CDR3 plus reference TRBV7-2 and TRBJ2-7, the full variable domain is GAGVSQSPSNKVTEKGKDVELRCDPISGHTALYWYRQSLGQGLEFLIYFQGNSAPDKSGLPSDRFSAERTGGSVSTLTIQRTQQEDSAVYLCASSFRTGSAEQYFGPGTRLTVT.

The chain combines TRBV27 with TRBJ2-1; D is unclear. CDR1 and CDR2 (germline): MNHEY, SMNVEV (reference sequence). The CDR3 spans 12 residues. V gave up 5 bases and J gave up 2 bases, with 4 bases separating them. In DNA, the CDR3 is TGTGCCAGCAGTCCAGCCTACAATGAGCAGTTCTTC. Its protein is CASSPAYNEQFF.

The CDR3 region has the DNA TGTGCCAGTAGTACCACTCCCTTCCACAGGGAAGAGACCCAGTACTTC. Its translation: CASSTTPFHREETQYF. The rearrangement joins TRBV19 to TRBJ2-5; D may be TRBD1 (6 bases). The CDR3 totals 16 residues. Deletions cut 4 bases from V and 3 bases from J, with 18 bases between. Germline V gene sequence: CDR1 LNHDA, CDR2 SQIVND (reference sequence).

The chain has TRBV9 and TRBJ2-3; D gene uncertain. Trimming took 0 bases from V and 4 from J, leaving 9 bases between them. The germline CDR1 and CDR2 sequences are SGDLS and YYNGEE. This CDR3 is built from 14 residues. This CDR3 reads CASSVDSVADTQYF. For the CDR3, the DNA is TGTGCCAGCAGCGTAGACTCGGTGGCAGATACGCAGTATTTT.

Regarding this clone: The sample carries other DNA sequences with the same CDR3. The rearrangement joins TRBV9 to TRBJ2-1; 8 nucleotides align to TRBD2. The length of the CDR3 is 15 residues. Unmatched junction bases numbered 3, after V lost 2 bases and J lost 2 bases. Germline assignment: CDR1 SGDLS and CDR2 YYNGEE. The CDR3 spells CASSVDSGAYNEQFF. DNA of the CDR3: TGTGCCAGCAGCGTCGATAGCGGGGCCTACAATGAGCAGTTCTTC.

This sequence joins TRBV23-1 and TRBJ2-3, with 8 bases identical to TRBD2. TRBV23-1 is designated an ORF whose function remains uncertain. After removal of 6 bases from V and 3 bases from J, the junction contained 20 bases not matched to a gene. The CDR3 runs to 19 residues. The CDR3 nucleotides read TGCGCCAGCAGGAGTCCCCTCACGTCGCGTAGCGGGGTTACAGATACGCAGTATTTT. It codes for CASRSPLTSRSGVTDTQYF.

The chain combines TRBV5-1 with TRBJ2-7; 12 bases fit TRBD2. This CDR3 is built from 17 residues. Germline lookup yields CDR1 SGHRS and CDR2 YFSETQ. V dropped 5 bases and J dropped 0; count of bases not matched to a gene: 9. The DNA for the CDR3 is TGCGCCAGCAGTTTTACTAGCGGGGGGCCTAGCTCCTACGAGCAGTACTTC. It encodes CASSFTSGGPSSYEQYF.

This sequence joins TRBV5-1 and TRBJ2-5; 7 bases agree with TRBD1. Germline loops: CDR1 SGHRS, CDR2 YFSETQ. The CDR3 consists of 15 residues. Trimming at V came to 3 bases and at J to 4 bases, leaving 9 bases not matched to a gene. The CDR3 protein is CASSYNPGQSETQYF. CDR3 bases: TGCGCCAGCAGCTACAACCCGGGACAGTCAGAGACCCAGTACTTC.

This clone was seen a handful of times. The CDR3 reads CASSARDRASGGYTF. The CDR3 DNA reads TGTGCCAGTAGTGCCCGAGACAGGGCTTCTGGGGGCTACACCTTC. The chain links TRBV19 to TRBJ1-2; 7 nucleotides align to TRBD1. The CDR3 covers 15 residues. V gave up 5 bases and J gave up 8 bases; unmatched junction bases: 14. Germline CDR1 is LNHDA and CDR2 is SQIVND (reference sequence). The whole variable domain, remainder taken from reference TRBV19 and TRBJ1-2, is DGGITQSPKYLFRKEGQNVTLSCEQNLNHDAMYWYRQDPGQGLRLIYYSQIVNDFQKGDIAEGYSVSREKKESFPLTVTSAQKNPTAFYLCASSARDRASGGYTFGSGTRLTVV.

The chain links TRBV27 to TRBJ2-2, with unresolved D. The CDR3 extends over 13 amino acids. Trimming stripped 5 bases from V and 5 bases from J, with 9 bases between. Germline lookup yields CDR1 MNHEY and CDR2 SMNVEV (reference sequence). This CDR3 is CASSGRRTGELFF. CDR3 DNA sequence: TGTGCCAGCAGTGGGCGAAGGACCGGGGAGCTGTTTTTT.

The CDR3 nucleotides read TGTGCCAGTAGTAGGGCTAGCGGGGGCCCCTACAATGAGCAGTTCTTC. As protein: CASSRASGGPYNEQFF. V usage is TRBV19 and J usage is TRBJ2-1; TRBD2 aligns across 10 bases. Germline V gene data show CDR1 as LNHDA and CDR2 as SQIVND (reference sequence). Trimming removed 4 bases from V and 2 bases from J; junction bases left unmatched: 5. The CDR3 is 16 residues long.